The 32 T cell receptor beta chains reported below all come from one sample, sequenced in a study of immune characterization of retroperitoneal liposarcoma. TCRdb reanalysed the PCR reads using MiXCR and keeps one entry per CDR3 protein. This table has some 9,100 distinct CDR3 sequences, approximately 30% appearing once. Material for sequencing was tumor tissue. The source is a male donor with retroperitoneal liposarcoma.

This rearrangement joins TRBV6-1 to TRBJ1-6, with D unclear. Deletions cut 5 bases from V and 5 bases from J, with 13 bases between. Germline lookup yields CDR1 MNHNS and CDR2 SASEGT. The CDR3 runs 15 residues. Here the CDR3 reads CASSLRADNNSPLHF. CDR3 sequence (DNA): TGTGCCAGCAGTTTGAGGGCAGATAATAATTCACCCCTCCACTTT.

This clonotype was seen only a few times. The rearrangement links TRBV6-1 to TRBJ2-1; 8 bases line up with TRBD1. The CDR3 loop spans 14 amino acids. Germline V gene sequence: CDR1 MNHNS, CDR2 SASEGT. Trimming removed 2 bases from V and 10 bases from J; junction bases left unmatched: 7. As DNA, the CDR3 is TGTGCCAGCAGTGAAACAGGGGGGACCTACGAGCAGTTCTTC. Protein: CASSETGGTYEQFF.

The chain combines TRBV12-3 or TRBV12-4 with TRBJ2-5; no clear D gene. V was trimmed by 3 bases and J by 1 base, leaving 12 bases between them. The CDR3 contains 15 residues. CDR3 in DNA: TGTGCCAGCAGTTTCGGGTCCGCCGCCCAAGAGACCCAGTACTTC. Encoded protein: CASSFGSAAQETQYF.

A few counts support this clonotype. This sequence joins TRBV12-3 or TRBV12-4 and TRBJ2-1; TRBD1 agrees at 8 bases. This CDR3 comprises 14 residues. The junction had 14 bases not matched to a gene; V was cut back by 9 bases and J by 10 bases. CDR3 nucleotide sequence: TGTGCCAGTGGTGGCAGACAGGGGATTCGCGAGCAGTTCTTC. Amino acids: CASGGRQGIREQFF.

The CDR3: CASSYSPPRGVYNEQYF. The CDR3 DNA reads TGTGCCAGCAGTTACTCCCCTCCGCGGGGGGTCTACAATGAGCAGTACTTC. V and J are TRBV6-6 and TRBJ2-1; 8 bases are a match to TRBD2. The end of the DNA is better explained by TRBJ2-7, so the J call may be wrong. This CDR3 region has 17 residues. Per germline, CDR1 MNHNY and CDR2 SVGAGI (reference sequence).

In this sample, this clonotype is medium-sized. V is TRBV6-1 and J is TRBJ2-1, with D unclear. Between the trimmed V and J ends, which lost 6 bases and 9 bases, there was a span of 12 bases. The CDR3 extends over 12 amino acids. Germline CDR1 and CDR2: MNHNS and SASEGT. CDR3: CASSDLQAEQFF. DNA for the CDR3: TGTGCCAGCAGCGACCTCCAGGCTGAGCAGTTCTTC.

This clonotype was found once. The genes are TRBV27 and TRBJ2-5, with 10 bases aligning to TRBD1. The J call may be incorrect, as the DNA end agrees better with TRBJ2-1. This CDR3 has 15 amino acids. Germline assignment: CDR1 MNHEY and CDR2 SMNVEV (reference sequence). This CDR3 reads CASSGWTGGEETQFF. In nucleotides, the CDR3 is TGTGCCAGCAGTGGTTGGACAGGGGGGGAGGAGACCCAGTTCTTC.

This clonotype was found many times. The chain carries TRBV7-8 and TRBJ2-1; D is possibly TRBD2 (6 bases). The germline gives CDR1 SGHVS, CDR2 FQNEAQ. V lost 1 base, J lost 0 bases, and 13 bases lay in between. CDR3 length: 17 residues. The CDR3 bases are TGTGCCAGCAGCTTAGGGGGCGGGATCTACTCCTACAATGAGCAGTTCTTC. As protein: CASSLGGGIYSYNEQFF. The full variable domain, completed using reference TRBV7-8 and TRBJ2-1, is GAGVSQSPRYKVAKRGQDVALRCDPISGHVSLFWYQQALGQGPEFLTYFQNEAQLDKSGLPSDRFFAERPEGSVSTLKIQRTQQEDSAVYLCASSLGGGIYSYNEQFFGPGTRLTVL.

This clonotype has more than one count but fewer than ten. V and J are TRBV24-1 and TRBJ2-1, with 16 bases lining up with TRBD2. The J call may be wrong; the DNA end is better matched by TRBJ2-7. This CDR3 contains 19 residues. The germline gives CDR1 KGHDR, CDR2 SFDVKD. CDR3 protein: CATSEPGLAGGQTYNEQYF. The CDR3 nucleotides are TGTGCCACCAGTGAACCGGGACTAGCGGGAGGGCAGACCTACAATGAGCAGTACTTC.

This clonotype counts as medium-sized (0.01 to 0.1%). CDR3 sequence: CASSPGDYEQYF. The CDR3 DNA is TGTGCCAGCAGCCCGGGCGACTACGAGCAGTACTTC. This sequence joins TRBV7-6 and TRBJ2-7, with unresolved D. This CDR3 region has 12 residues. Germline lookup yields CDR1 SGHVS and CDR2 FNYEAQ. V was pared by 5 bases and J by 3 bases, with 8 bases between.

CDR3 bases: TGTGCCAGCAGTTGGGGGTCCTCCTACAATGAGCAGTACTTC. It codes for CASSWGSSYNEQYF. The J gene is TRBJ2-1, the V gene TRBV6-1; D possibly uses TRBD1 or TRBD2 (5 bases each). The assigned J gene may be wrong: the sequence end matches TRBJ2-7 better. The CDR3 contains 14 residues. Germline V gene data show CDR1 as MNHNS and CDR2 as SASEGT.

This clonotype was observed at least ten times. The chain carries TRBV25-1 and TRBJ1-1, with D hard to call. V was pared by 2 bases and J by 1 base, with 5 bases between. CDR1 is MGHDK, CDR2 SYGVNS, per germline. The CDR3 covers 13 residues. CDR3 DNA sequence: TGTGCCAGCAGTGAACCCCAGAACACTGAAGCTTTCTTT. Amino acids: CASSEPQNTEAFF.

This clonotype was seen more than once but under ten times. The gene calls are TRBV7-8 and TRBJ2-1, with D perhaps matching TRBD2 (6 bases). V lost 5 bases and J 2 bases, leaving 13 bases between the germline ends. CDR1 and CDR2 from the germline V gene are SGHVS and FQNEAQ. The CDR3 has 15 amino acids. CDR3 DNA sequence: TGTGCCAGCAGCCTAGGAGGGGCAACCTACAATGAGCAGTTCTTC. Its translation: CASSLGGATYNEQFF.

This chain uses TRBV7-8 with TRBJ2-1, with 7 bases identical to TRBD2. The better agreement between TRBJ2-7 and the DNA end casts doubt on the J call. The germline V gene encodes CDR1 SGHVS and CDR2 FQNEAQ. The CDR3 consists of 16 residues. The CDR3 here is CASSLESGMSYNEQYF. In DNA, the CDR3 is TGTGCCAGCAGCTTAGAAAGCGGGATGTCCTACAATGAGCAGTACTTC.

By its share, this clonotype is medium-sized. This chain links TRBV6-1 with TRBJ2-1; unclear D gene. The V gene lost 6 bases and the J gene lost 10 bases, with 16 bases spanning the gap. The CDR3 consists of 13 residues. The germline V gene encodes CDR1 MNHNS and CDR2 SASEGT. The CDR3, as DNA: TGTGCCAGCAGACCCCATAGGACCTACGAGCAGTTCTTC. This translates into CASRPHRTYEQFF.

In this sample, this clonotype is medium-sized (0.01 to 0.1%). The V and J genes are TRBV7-2 and TRBJ2-1; TRBD2 aligns across 11 bases. The CDR3 has 18 amino acids. Trimming at V came to 2 bases and at J to 3 bases, leaving 9 bases not matched to a gene. Germline loops: CDR1 SGHTA, CDR2 FQGNSA. The CDR3 DNA is TGTGCCAGCAGCTTAAGGGTCACTAGCGGGAGATTCTACAATGAGCAGTTCTTC. Protein: CASSLRVTSGRFYNEQFF.

This clonotype is categorized as medium-sized. The chain uses TRBV7-2 and TRBJ2-5; D perhaps matches TRBD1 (5 bases). The germline V gene encodes CDR1 SGHTA and CDR2 FQGNSA. V shed 0 bases and J shed 11 bases, with 10 bases lying between them. The CDR3 spans 12 residues. CDR3 loop: CASSLAQGEQYF. CDR3 nucleotides: TGTGCCAGCAGCTTAGCGCAGGGTGAGCAGTACTTC.

The sample holds many counts of this clonotype. J is TRBJ2-1 and V is TRBV6-1; 10 bases agree with TRBD1. The CDR3 sequence is 16 residues long. Looked up from germline, CDR1 is MNHNS and CDR2 is SASEGT. J lost 10 bases, V lost 3 bases, and 12 bases had no gene match. The CDR3 DNA reads as TGTGCCAGCAGTGACGACCCGGGACAGGGGTCCAACGAGCAGTTCTTC. It yields the protein CASSDDPGQGSNEQFF.

This clonotype came up many times. The chain employs TRBV12-5 and TRBJ2-5, with unresolved D. The germline CDR1 and CDR2 sequences are LGHNT and FRNRAP. Trimming stripped 5 bases from V and 10 bases from J, with 11 bases between. The CDR3 sequence is 11 residues long. Here the CDR3 DNA reads TGTGCTAGTGGTCAGATGATGTACCAGTACTTC. This sequence encodes CASGQMMYQYF.

This clonotype has at least ten counts. The V call is TRBV7-2, the J call TRBJ2-2, with TRBD2 identical over 9 bases. The J segment lost 1 base and the V segment lost 3 bases, leaving 6 bases of the junction unmatched. Germline CDR1 is SGHTA and CDR2 is FQGNSA. The CDR3 covers 17 residues. CDR3 amino acids: CASSLALAGLNTGELFF. The CDR3 nucleotides are TGTGCCAGCAGCTTGGCGCTAGCGGGACTGAACACCGGGGAGCTGTTTTTT.

The chain has TRBV6-1 and TRBJ2-6; D is undetermined. Germline loops: CDR1 MNHNS, CDR2 SASEGT. The CDR3 has 17 residues. V was cut by 6 bases and J by 0 bases, with 15 bases left in between. CDR3 amino acids: CASRGQSSNSGANVLTF. CDR3 sequence (DNA): TGTGCCAGCAGAGGGCAGAGCTCGAACTCTGGGGCCAACGTCCTGACTTTC.

The chain is built from TRBV6-1 and TRBJ1-2; perhaps TRBD1 as D (6 bases). Trimming took off 6 bases at V and 8 bases at J, with 16 bases between the two ends. The germline V gene has CDR1 MNHNS and CDR2 SASEGT. The CDR3 has 13 amino acids. The CDR3 DNA is TGTGCCAGCAGGATACAGGGAAAAACCGGCTACACCTTC. It encodes CASRIQGKTGYTF.

Only a few counts were recorded for this clonotype. This chain connects TRBV6-1 to TRBJ2-1; TRBD1 matches at 8 bases. Per the germline V gene, CDR1 is MNHNS and CDR2 is SASEGT. This CDR3 contains 15 residues. Trimming cost V 8 bases and J 7 bases; bases outside gene matches: 13. DNA of the CDR3: TGTGCCAGCCATCGGACAGGGAGAGATAGTAATGAGCAGTTCTTC. Encoded protein: CASHRTGRDSNEQFF.

Sample share makes this clonotype large. This chain connects TRBV6-6 to TRBJ2-5; D not certain. There are 13 residues in the CDR3. Germline V CDR1 and CDR2: MNHNY, SVGAGI (reference sequence). Trimming removed 0 bases from V and 1 base from J, with 3 bases in between. The CDR3 DNA follows: TGTGCCAGCAGTTACTCGGCCCAAGAGACCCAGTACTTC. Translation gives CASSYSAQETQYF.

This clonotype was observed many times. The V call is TRBV7-2, the J call TRBJ2-1, with TRBD2 matching 11 bases. The closer fit of TRBJ2-7 to the DNA end suggests the J call may be wrong. The V gene's germline CDR1 is SGHTA and CDR2 FQGNSA. The CDR3 is made up of 15 amino acids. Here the CDR3 DNA reads TGTGCCAGCAGTTCTCCGGGACTAGCGGTATACGAGCAGTACTTC. Translation gives CASSSPGLAVYEQYF.

This clonotype qualifies as medium-sized. The chain carries TRBV6-1 and TRBJ2-1; D ambiguous. Judging by the DNA end, TRBJ2-7 fits better; the J call may be wrong. The CDR3 loop spans 11 amino acids. From germline, CDR1 is MNHNS and CDR2 SASEGT. In DNA form, the CDR3 reads TGTGCCAGCAGCACATGGGGCGAGCAGTACTTC. This codes for CASSTWGEQYF.

This rearrangement joins TRBV7-2 to TRBJ2-3; D call uncertain. The CDR3 extends over 11 amino acids. Germline V CDR1 and CDR2: SGHTA, FQGNSA. Trimming left V 3 bases short and J 9 bases short, with 7 bases between. DNA of the CDR3: TGTGCCAGCAGCTTTGCTGTCACGCAGTATTTT. It yields the protein CASSFAVTQYF.

Written as DNA, the CDR3 is TGTGCCAGCAGTTTATTAGGCAGGCCACTAGTTCAGTACTTC. Protein sequence: CASSLLGRPLVQYF. The chain uses TRBV12-3 or TRBV12-4 and TRBJ2-4; tentative D call: TRBD2 (5 bases). The CDR3 covers 14 residues. V was clipped by 2 bases and J by 11 bases, with 16 bases between them.

There are many counts of this clonotype. The chain has TRBV6-1 and TRBJ2-1; 10 bases line up with TRBD1. The DNA end is a closer match to TRBJ2-5, so the J assignment may be wrong. Germline lookup yields CDR1 MNHNS and CDR2 SASEGT. The CDR3 sequence is 13 residues long. The CDR3 region is CASGGWDRGTQYF. The CDR3 DNA follows: TGTGCCAGCGGGGGGTGGGACAGGGGTACCCAGTACTTC.

This clonotype rates as medium-sized (0.01 to 0.1%). V gene TRBV6-5 combines with J gene TRBJ2-4; TRBD1 matches at 10 bases. The CDR3 totals 14 residues. The V gene end was trimmed by 2 bases and the J gene end by 7 bases; junction bases not matched to a gene: 2. The germline V gene encodes CDR1 MNHEY and CDR2 SVGAGI. The chain's CDR3 is CASSYDRGLNIQYF. Here the CDR3 DNA reads TGTGCCAGCAGTTACGACAGGGGGCTGAACATTCAGTACTTC.

This clonotype was picked up one time. The chain carries TRBV5-4 and TRBJ2-5; 9 positions match TRBD1. The J call may be wrong; the DNA end is better matched by TRBJ2-7. Germline V gene data show CDR1 as SGHNT and CDR2 as YYREEE (reference sequence). There are 16 residues in the CDR3. The CDR3, as DNA: TGTGCCAGCAGCAAAACGGGACAGGGCCTTTCCTACGAGCAGTACTTC. Its translation: CASSKTGQGLSYEQYF.

This clonotype occurred once. A read error is possible here, since a much larger clone lies one base away. The conserved phenylalanine or tryptophan normally closing the CDR3 is absent here, so this likely arose from a read error. The J gene is TRBJ1-6, the V gene TRBV6-1; D might be TRBD1 (5 bases). The germline V gene encodes CDR1 MNHNS and CDR2 SASEGT. Between the trimmed V and J ends, which lost 3 bases and 8 bases, there was a span of 11 bases. CDR3 length: 14 amino acids. CDR3 sequence: CASSEWGRDSPLHV. CDR3 DNA sequence: TGTGCCAGCAGTGAGTGGGGCAGGGATTCACCCCTCCACGTT.